The 14 T cell receptor beta chains presented below share a single source sample, sequenced in a study of T-cell reconstitution after alpha-beta-depleted transplantation in children. Preparing the TCRbeta library involved the use of unique molecular identifiers. Each CDR3 protein gets one entry after TCRdb re-called the PCR reads with MiXCR. This sample carries around 600,000 distinct CDR3 sequences, approximately 15% of them seen once, and the ten largest clones take 0.85% to 1.3%. The sequenced sample was PBMCs from the stem cell graft donor, obtained from the stem cell graft. Source of these receptors: a human donor who donated a stem cell graft to a child with acute myeloid leukemia.

The sample holds many counts of this clonotype. This rearrangement joins TRBV20-1 to TRBJ2-1; D unclear. With 3 bases removed from V and 5 bases from J, the gap between germline ends came to 2 bases. CDR3 length: 10 amino acids. CDR1 is DFQATT, CDR2 SNEGSKA, per germline (reference sequence). The CDR3 coding sequence is TGCAGTGCTAGCAACAATGAGCAGTTCTTC. This translates into CSASNNEQFF.

This clonotype was recorded many times. The chain couples TRBV20-1 to TRBJ2-7; D not resolved. This CDR3 contains 13 residues. Germline V lookup: CDR1 DFQATT, CDR2 SNEGSKA (reference sequence). Trimming left V 3 bases short and J 0 bases short, with 9 bases between. CDR3 sequence reads: CSASKGSSYEQYF. The CDR3 DNA is TGCAGTGCTAGTAAGGGAAGCTCCTACGAGCAGTACTTC.

As regards this clonotype: A much larger clone differs from this one at a single base, so this may be a read error. V is TRBV29-1 and J is TRBJ2-3; D gene ambiguous. CDR3 length: 13 residues. Germline V lookup: CDR1 SQVTM, CDR2 ANQGSEA. V dropped 4 bases and J dropped 3 bases, with 11 bases sitting between them. CDR3 in DNA: TGCAGCGTTGTTAGCCTCACAACAGATACGCAGTATTTT. This sequence encodes CSVVSLTTDTQYF.

This sequence joins TRBV7-9 and TRBJ2-5; 13 bases match TRBD2. The trim removed 5 bases at V and 4 bases at J, leaving 7 bases unmatched. The CDR3 totals 16 residues. Per the germline V gene, CDR1 is SEHNR and CDR2 is FQNEAQ (reference sequence). This chain's CDR3 is CASSHRGLAGSETQYF. CDR3 DNA sequence: TGTGCCAGCAGCCACCGGGGACTAGCGGGGTCAGAGACCCAGTACTTC.

This clonotype was seen repeatedly, ten times or more. The chain uses TRBV7-2 and TRBJ1-1, with D tentatively TRBD1 (5 bases). V lost 6 bases to trimming and J lost 9 bases, with 14 bases between them. Germline-derived CDR1 and CDR2 are SGHTA and FQGNSA. The CDR3 runs to 12 residues. The CDR3, as DNA: TGTGCCAGCAGTCCGACAGACGCAAAAGCTTTCTTT. Its translation is CASSPTDAKAFF.

There are a few counts of this clonotype. The gene calls are TRBV3-1 and TRBJ1-5; the D is unclear. The CDR3 is 13 amino acids. Trimming removed 3 bases at V and 6 bases at J, with 9 bases between. Per germline, CDR1 LGHDT and CDR2 YNNKEL (reference sequence). The CDR3 is CASSHMEGQPQHF. The CDR3 DNA reads TGTGCCAGCAGCCATATGGAGGGTCAGCCCCAGCATTTT. The whole variable domain, filled in from reference TRBV3-1 and TRBJ1-5, reads DTAVSQTPKYLVTQMGNDKSIKCEQNLGHDTMYWYKQDSKKFLKIMFSYNNKELIINETVPNRFSPKSPDKAHLNLHINSLELGDSAVYFCASSHMEGQPQHFGDGTRLSIL.

There are a few counts of this clonotype. The chain uses TRBV5-1 and TRBJ2-6; D gene unclear. The CDR3 consists of 16 residues. The V and J ends lost 0 bases and 0 bases respectively, with 7 bases between them. The germline V gene has CDR1 SGHRS and CDR2 YFSETQ. CDR3 coding DNA: TGCGCCAGCAGCTTGGGTCTGTACTCTGGGGCCAACGTCCTGACTTTC. Amino acid sequence: CASSLGLYSGANVLTF.

The chain uses TRBV15 and TRBJ2-2, with D possibly matching TRBD2 (5 bases). The V and J ends lost 0 bases and 2 bases respectively, with 10 bases between them. Germline lookup yields CDR1 LNHNV and CDR2 YYDKDF (reference sequence). This CDR3 has 16 residues. The CDR3 DNA sequence: TGTGCCACCAGCAGAGAAGGAGGAGCAAACACCGGGGAGCTGTTTTTT. It specifies CATSREGGANTGELFF.

There are a few counts of this clonotype. The chain couples TRBV10-3 to TRBJ2-2; TRBD1 might be the D (6 bases). V lost 0 bases and J lost 6, with 14 bases in between. CDR3 length equals 16 residues. Looked up from germline, CDR1 is ENHRY and CDR2 is SYGVKD. CDR3 protein: CAISESVGGAAGELFF. CDR3 sequence (DNA): TGTGCCATCAGTGAGTCGGTTGGGGGCGCTGCCGGGGAGCTGTTTTTT.

This clonotype was detected ten times or more. The gene calls are TRBV20-1 and TRBJ2-3, with D unclear. V lost 0 bases and J 4 bases, leaving 5 bases between the germline ends. Germline V gene lookup returns CDR1 DFQATT and CDR2 SNEGSKA (reference sequence). CDR3 size: 12 residues. The CDR3 region has the DNA TGCAGTGCTAGAGATCCGGCAGATACGCAGTATTTT. Amino acids: CSARDPADTQYF.

This clonotype was counted only a few times. This chain connects TRBV5-1 to TRBJ1-1, with a tentative D call TRBD1 (6 bases). The CDR3 spans 15 residues. The germline CDR1 and CDR2 sequences are SGHRS and YFSETQ. V was pared by 2 bases and J by 4 bases, with 15 bases between. This CDR3 is CASSFMGHRTTEAFF. CDR3 coding DNA: TGCGCCAGCAGCTTTATGGGACACAGGACCACTGAAGCTTTCTTT.

For the CDR3, the DNA is TGTGCCAGCAGTTTTAGCCTCTTAGGGGAGACCCAGTACTTC. Protein product: CASSFSLLGETQYF. The V call is TRBV12-3 or TRBV12-4, the J call TRBJ2-5; no firm D call. The CDR3 is 14 amino acids. Trimming removed 3 bases from V and 5 bases from J, with 13 bases in between.

The chain recombines TRBV7-2 with TRBJ2-7, with TRBD1 matching 9 bases. Germline values: CDR1 SGHTA, CDR2 FQGNSA. The CDR3 is 15 residues long. The V gene end was trimmed by 3 bases and the J gene end by 2 bases; junction bases not matched to a gene: 5. CDR3 in DNA: TGTGCCAGCAGCTTTGGACAGGGGATTGCCTACGAGCAGTACTTC. It yields the protein CASSFGQGIAYEQYF.

This clonotype has a count of ten or more. The J gene is TRBJ2-7, the V gene TRBV12-3 or TRBV12-4, with a possible D match to TRBD1 (6 bases). The V gene lost 3 bases and the J gene lost 5 bases, with 17 bases spanning the gap. The length of the CDR3 is 15 residues. CDR3 in amino acids: CASSFGGPFWDEQYF. The CDR3 region has the DNA TGTGCCAGCAGTTTTGGGGGCCCCTTTTGGGACGAGCAGTACTTC.